This T cell receptor (beta chain) was documented in a study of control samples from healthy donors and cancer patients. The CDR3 covers 12 residues. The V end lost 0 bases, the J end lost 5 bases, and 3 bases lay between the germline ends. The germline V gene has CDR1 SGHTS and CDR2 YDEGEE. Only a few counts were recorded for this clone. Other DNA sequences in the same sample also yield this CDR3. The data were produced by immunoSEQ multiplex PCR, yet TCRdb's version contains in-frame clones alone and is incomplete. The sample shows tens of thousands of clones, approximately 89% of them seen only once.

This receptor was identified in a man aged 25-45 years with colorectal cancer. The chain combines TRBV5-8 with TRBJ1-5, with unresolved D. Sequences were obtained from PBMCs. The CDR3 here is CASSLVDQPQHF. The CDR3 nucleotides read TGTGCCAGCAGCTTGGTGGATCAGCCCCAGCATTTT.